This TCR beta chain was captured in a study of beta chain features in type 1 diabetes. Overall study findings and caveats: Unsettled here was the matter of whether HLA type influences TCRB rearrangement. Within each of all four CD4+ subsets, Type 1 diabetes patients had TCRB CDR3s that were moderately but significantly shorter.

This clone came up a few times. The target antigen is unknown. Germline V gives CDR1 SGHDT, CDR2 YYEEEE. The CDR3 spans 14 residues. The V end was cut by 4 bases, the J end by 4 bases, with 14 bases between. Expressed TCRB transcripts got sequenced, as all isolated RNA was reverse transcribed. Clones were read by immunoSEQ multiplex PCR, and TCRdb kept only the in-frame ones, dropping some. This sample has about 280,000 clones; approximately 16% occur once, and the top ten carry approximately 0.015%. A single heparinised draw of about 100 mL on average was taken per donor. The clonotype originates from a man between 18 and 29 years old with type 1 diabetes. The chain is built from TRBV5-6 and TRBJ1-2; no clear D gene. The sequenced material came from naive CD4+ T cells from blood. CDR3 in DNA: TGTGCCAGCAGCCTTCTGGAGGGAGGCTATGGCTACACCTTC. Encoded protein: CASSLLEGGYGYTF.